The table lists the clone carrying this T cell receptor (beta chain) with a count of one. This entry belongs to a study of blood T cell repertoires in COVID-19. Study-level information: Samples taken during acute and convalescent COVID-19 were collected in the United States, Italy and Spain. Nucleic acid was either cDNA or gDNA, and it came from T cells, B-cell-depleted T cells, or PBMCs.

Some clones are missing from TCRdb's copy, which holds only in-frame ones; the method was immunoSEQ multiplex PCR. Of some 62,000 clones listed, roughly 82% are singletons. Germline V gene lookup returns CDR1 SNHLY and CDR2 FYNNEI. The V and J ends lost 6 bases and 3 bases, in that order; junction bases with no gene match: 5. This CDR3 contains 15 residues. The chain links TRBV2 to TRBJ2-1; 10 bases are a match to TRBD2. This TCR was sampled from a human donor in a cohort sampled during active COVID-19. The sequencing sample was made of peripheral blood. The CDR3 here is CASREIAGGYNEQFF. The CDR3 nucleotides are TGTGCCAGCAGGGAGATAGCGGGGGGCTACAATGAGCAGTTCTTC.